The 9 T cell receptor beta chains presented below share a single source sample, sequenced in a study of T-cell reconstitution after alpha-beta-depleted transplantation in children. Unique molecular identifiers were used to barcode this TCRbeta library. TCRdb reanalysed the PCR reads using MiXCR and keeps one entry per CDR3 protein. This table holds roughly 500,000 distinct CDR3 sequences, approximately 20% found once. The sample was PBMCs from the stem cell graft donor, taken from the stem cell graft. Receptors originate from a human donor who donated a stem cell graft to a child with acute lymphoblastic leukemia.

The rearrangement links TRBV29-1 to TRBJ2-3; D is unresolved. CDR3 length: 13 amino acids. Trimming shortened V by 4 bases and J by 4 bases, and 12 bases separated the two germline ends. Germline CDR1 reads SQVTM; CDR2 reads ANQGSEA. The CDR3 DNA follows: TGCAGCGTTGTCGGCCGGAGATCAGATACGCAGTATTTT. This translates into CSVVGRRSDTQYF.

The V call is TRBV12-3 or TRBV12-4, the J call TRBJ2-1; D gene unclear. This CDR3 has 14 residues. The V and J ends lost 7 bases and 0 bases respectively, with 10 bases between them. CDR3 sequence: CASTRFPSYNEQFF. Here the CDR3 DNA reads TGTGCCAGCACCCGGTTCCCCTCCTACAATGAGCAGTTCTTC.

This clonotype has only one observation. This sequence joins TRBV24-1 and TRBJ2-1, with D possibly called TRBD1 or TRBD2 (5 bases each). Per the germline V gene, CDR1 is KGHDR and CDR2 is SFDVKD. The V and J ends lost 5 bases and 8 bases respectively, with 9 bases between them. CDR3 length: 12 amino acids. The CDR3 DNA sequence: TGTGCCACCAGTGCCCTGGGACATGAGCAGTTCTTC. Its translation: CATSALGHEQFF.

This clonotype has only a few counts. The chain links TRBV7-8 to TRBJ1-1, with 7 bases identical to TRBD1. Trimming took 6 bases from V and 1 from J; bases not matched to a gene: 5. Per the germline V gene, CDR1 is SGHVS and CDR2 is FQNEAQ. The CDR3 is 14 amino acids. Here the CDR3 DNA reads TGTGCCAGCAGGATGGGACAGACGAACACTGAAGCTTTCTTT. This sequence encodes CASRMGQTNTEAFF. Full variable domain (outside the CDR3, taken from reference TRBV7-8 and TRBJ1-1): GAGVSQSPRYKVAKRGQDVALRCDPISGHVSLFWYQQALGQGPEFLTYFQNEAQLDKSGLPSDRFFAERPEGSVSTLKIQRTQQEDSAVYLCASRMGQTNTEAFFGQGTRLTVV.

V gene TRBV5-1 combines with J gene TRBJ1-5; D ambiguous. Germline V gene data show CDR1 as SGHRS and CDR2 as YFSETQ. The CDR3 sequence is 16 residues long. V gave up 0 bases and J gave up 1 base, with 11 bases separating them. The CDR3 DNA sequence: TGCGCCAGCAGCTTGGGAGGTGGCGGGAGCAATCAGCCCCAGCATTTT. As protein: CASSLGGGGSNQPQHF.

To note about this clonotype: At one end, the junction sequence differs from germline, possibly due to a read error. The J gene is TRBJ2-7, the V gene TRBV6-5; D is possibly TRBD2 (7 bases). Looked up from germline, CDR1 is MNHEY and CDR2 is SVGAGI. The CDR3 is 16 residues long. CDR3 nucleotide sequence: TGTTCCAGCAGTTACCTTTCGGGGGGCGAAGGGTACGAGCAGTACTTC. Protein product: CSSSYLSGGEGYEQYF.

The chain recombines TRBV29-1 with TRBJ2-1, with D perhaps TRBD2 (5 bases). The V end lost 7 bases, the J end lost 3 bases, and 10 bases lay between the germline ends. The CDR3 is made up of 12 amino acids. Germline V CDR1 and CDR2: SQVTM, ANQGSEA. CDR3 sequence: CSGADYYNEQFF. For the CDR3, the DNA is TGCAGCGGAGCGGATTACTACAATGAGCAGTTCTTC.

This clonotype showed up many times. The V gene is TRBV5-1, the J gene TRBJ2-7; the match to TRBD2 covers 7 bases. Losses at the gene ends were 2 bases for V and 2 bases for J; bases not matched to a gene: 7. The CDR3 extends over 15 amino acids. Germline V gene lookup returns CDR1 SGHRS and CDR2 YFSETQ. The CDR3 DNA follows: TGCGCCAGCAGCTTATCCGGGAGCGGGGCCTACGAGCAGTACTTC. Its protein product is CASSLSGSGAYEQYF. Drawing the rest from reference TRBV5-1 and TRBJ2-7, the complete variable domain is KAGVTQTPRYLIKTRGQQVTLSCSPISGHRSVSWYQQTPGQGLQFLFEYFSETQRNKGNFPGRFSGRQFSNSRSEMNVSTLELGDSALYLCASSLSGSGAYEQYFGPGTRLTVT.

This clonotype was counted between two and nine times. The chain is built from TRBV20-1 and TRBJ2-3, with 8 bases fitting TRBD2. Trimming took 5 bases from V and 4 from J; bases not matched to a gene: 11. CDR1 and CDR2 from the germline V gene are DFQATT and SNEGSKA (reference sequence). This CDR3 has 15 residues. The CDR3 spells CSAARAGEGADTQYF. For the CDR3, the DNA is TGCAGTGCTGCCCGAGCGGGAGAGGGAGCAGATACGCAGTATTTT.